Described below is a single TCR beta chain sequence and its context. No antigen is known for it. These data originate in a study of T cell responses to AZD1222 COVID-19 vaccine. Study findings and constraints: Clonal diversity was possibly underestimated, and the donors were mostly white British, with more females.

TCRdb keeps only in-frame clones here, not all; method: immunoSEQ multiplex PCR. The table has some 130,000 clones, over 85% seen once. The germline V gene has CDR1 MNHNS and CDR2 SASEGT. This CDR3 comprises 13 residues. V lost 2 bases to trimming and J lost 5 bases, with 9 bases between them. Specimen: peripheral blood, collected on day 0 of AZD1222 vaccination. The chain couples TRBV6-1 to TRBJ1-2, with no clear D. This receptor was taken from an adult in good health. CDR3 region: CASSEFRSYGYTF. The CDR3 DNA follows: TGTGCCAGCAGTGAATTCAGGAGTTATGGCTACACCTTC.